The clone carrying this T cell receptor (beta chain) has only a few counts. The data belong to a study of preoperative IRX-2 immunotherapy in early breast cancer. Treatment given: preoperative locoregional IRX-2 cytokine immunotherapy. Preoperative locoregional IRX-2 cytokine immunotherapy was tested in the phase Ib source study. The germline gives CDR1 MNHGY, CDR2 SAAAGT. Trimming took off 6 bases at V and 1 base at J, with 10 bases between the two ends. The CDR3 consists of 14 residues. Profiling relied on immunoSEQ multiplex PCR, and the TCRdb table lists in-frame clones only, not all of them. Of 25,000 to 30,000 clones listed, approximately 83% are singletons.

This specimen was taken from a patient treated with IRX-2 immunotherapy. The chain joins TRBV6-8 to TRBJ1-5; D might be TRBD1 (5 bases). The origin of this receptor is a human donor with breast cancer. CDR3 region: CASSGGVSNQPQHF. CDR3 coding DNA: TGTGCCAGCAGCGGGGGGGTGAGCAATCAGCCCCAGCATTTT.